A selection of T cell receptor beta chains follows, all from one sample in a study of blood T cell repertoires in COVID-19. Profiled with immunoSEQ multiplex PCR; TCRdb holds only in-frame clones, not every one. This sample has about 440,000 clones; approximately 88% occur once, and the top ten carry over 10%. Sample: peripheral blood. Receptors were obtained from a woman in her forties or fifties with COVID-19, enrolled during active disease. Both conserved end residues are part of each CDR3. Each record gives: V gene, D gene, clone size, J gene, CDR3 DNA, CDR3 protein. The D gene is left open where the match is weak. Clone size is given for some rows only: seen once, a few or many times, or a class if the clone is expanded.

V gene: TRBV5-1; D gene: TRBD2; clone size: .; J gene: TRBJ2-3; CDR3 DNA: TGCGCCAGCAGCTTGAGCCTAGCGGGGGGGGATACGCAGTATTTT; CDR3 protein: CASSLSLAGGDTQYF
V gene: TRBV28; D gene: .; clone size: .; J gene: TRBJ2-3; CDR3 DNA: TGTGCCACTAGACAGCAACGGGGCACAGATACGCAGTATTTT; CDR3 protein: CATRQQRGTDTQYF
V gene: TRBV3-1/TRBV3-2; D gene: TRBD2; clone size: .; J gene: TRBJ2-3; CDR3 DNA: TGTGCCAGCAGCCAAACTAGCGGGGGGGCCGATGTATTTGGTACGCAGTATTTT; CDR3 protein: CASSQTSGGADVFGTQYF
V gene: TRBV2; D gene: TRBD1; clone size: .; J gene: TRBJ1-3; CDR3 DNA: TGTGCCGGAGTAAACAGGGGAAGCTCTGGAAACACCATATATTTT; CDR3 protein: CAGVNRGSSGNTIYF
V gene: TRBV19; D gene: .; clone size: .; J gene: TRBJ2-7; CDR3 DNA: TGTGCCAGTAGTATAGTTAGCGACTCCTACGAGCAGTACTTC; CDR3 protein: CASSIVSDSYEQYF
V gene: TRBV6-5; D gene: TRBD1; clone size: .; J gene: TRBJ1-5; CDR3 DNA: TGTGCCAGCCGGACAGGGCCCAATCAGCCCCAGCATTTT; CDR3 protein: CASRTGPNQPQHF
V gene: TRBV6-5; D gene: TRBD2; clone size: .; J gene: TRBJ2-1; CDR3 DNA: TGTGCCAGCCAGGACCCCGGACTAGCTCAGTTCTTC; CDR3 protein: CASQDPGLAQFF
V gene: TRBV3-1/TRBV3-2; D gene: .; clone size: few; J gene: TRBJ2-2; CDR3 DNA: TGTGCCAGCAGCCAAGTCCCAGGTCAGGCCGGGGAGCTGTTTTTT; CDR3 protein: CASSQVPGQAGELFF
V gene: TRBV30; D gene: TRBD2; clone size: .; J gene: TRBJ2-1; CDR3 DNA: TGTGCCTGGCGTACTAGCGGGGGGTACAATGAGCAGTTCTTC; CDR3 protein: CAWRTSGGYNEQFF
V gene: TRBV7-3; D gene: TRBD1; clone size: .; J gene: TRBJ1-2; CDR3 DNA: TGTGCCAGCAGCGGCGGACAGGGCCTCCAATTC; CDR3 protein: CASSGGQGLQF
V gene: TRBV11-2; D gene: TRBD1; clone size: .; J gene: TRBJ1-2; CDR3 DNA: TGTGCCAGCAGCCCCCTCAGACAGGGGGAAGGCTACACCTTC; CDR3 protein: CASSPLRQGEGYTF
V gene: TRBV10-2; D gene: .; clone size: .; J gene: TRBJ1-1; CDR3 DNA: TGCGCCATCGCGGGGGGGTGGAGCACTGAAGCTTTCTTT; CDR3 protein: CAIAGGWSTEAFF
V gene: TRBV2; D gene: TRBD2; clone size: .; J gene: TRBJ2-1; CDR3 DNA: TGTGCCAGCAGTGCGGCGGGGGGGCGAATCTTC; CDR3 protein: CASSAAGGRIF
V gene: TRBV6-2/TRBV6-3; D gene: .; clone size: .; J gene: TRBJ2-5; CDR3 DNA: TGTGCCAGCAGTTCTAACCCTCAAGAGACCCAGTACTTC; CDR3 protein: CASSSNPQETQYF
V gene: TRBV11-2; D gene: .; clone size: .; J gene: TRBJ1-3; CDR3 DNA: TGTGCCAGCAGCCCAAACCCAGGGGTGGATGGAAACACCATATATTTT; CDR3 protein: CASSPNPGVDGNTIYF
V gene: TRBV24-1; D gene: .; clone size: .; J gene: TRBJ1-2; CDR3 DNA: TGTGCCACCAGTGATTTCGGGGGAAGTGGCTACACCTTC; CDR3 protein: CATSDFGGSGYTF
V gene: TRBV5-6; D gene: .; clone size: .; J gene: TRBJ2-1; CDR3 DNA: TGTGCCAGCAGCAGGGGATCCTACAATGAGCAGTTCTTC; CDR3 protein: CASSRGSYNEQFF
V gene: TRBV10-3; D gene: TRBD1; clone size: once; J gene: TRBJ1-2; CDR3 DNA: TGTGCCATCAGTAACCCTCGGACGACAGGGGGCCCGATCCGGAATGGCTACACCTTC; CDR3 protein: CAISNPRTTGGPIRNGYTF
V gene: TRBV19; D gene: TRBD1; clone size: .; J gene: TRBJ1-1; CDR3 DNA: TGTGCCAGTAGTTCGCTAGACAGGGATGAAGCTTTCTTT; CDR3 protein: CASSSLDRDEAFF
V gene: TRBV5-6; D gene: TRBD1; clone size: .; J gene: TRBJ2-7; CDR3 DNA: TGTGCCAGCAGCCCTACACAGGGGGTTAGCTCCTACGAGCAGTACTTC; CDR3 protein: CASSPTQGVSSYEQYF
V gene: TRBV6-6; D gene: TRBD2; clone size: .; J gene: TRBJ2-1; CDR3 DNA: TGTGCCAGCAGTCTCCTAGCGGGGAGCCACAATGAGCAGTTCTTC; CDR3 protein: CASSLLAGSHNEQFF
V gene: TRBV20-1; D gene: .; clone size: .; J gene: TRBJ2-7; CDR3 DNA: TGCAGTGCTAGCCGCGGGGAGCAGTACTTC; CDR3 protein: CSASRGEQYF
V gene: TRBV20-1; D gene: .; clone size: once; J gene: TRBJ1-1; CDR3 DNA: TGCAGTGCTAGTCGCGGGGGGCGAAGGGACACTGAAGCTTTCTTT; CDR3 protein: CSASRGGRRDTEAFF
V gene: TRBV7-2; D gene: TRBD2; clone size: .; J gene: TRBJ2-7; CDR3 DNA: TGTGCCAGCAGCTTGACTAGCGGGAAAATCTACGAGCAGTACTTC; CDR3 protein: CASSLTSGKIYEQYF
V gene: TRBV18; D gene: TRBD1; clone size: .; J gene: TRBJ2-5; CDR3 DNA: TGTGCCAGCTCACGGACAGGGAGTGAGACCCAGTACTTC; CDR3 protein: CASSRTGSETQYF
V gene: TRBV27; D gene: TRBD2; clone size: .; J gene: TRBJ2-1; CDR3 DNA: TGTGCCAGCAGTCTTTGGGGGGGAAACGATGAGCAGTTCTTC; CDR3 protein: CASSLWGGNDEQFF
V gene: TRBV30; D gene: TRBD1; clone size: .; J gene: TRBJ1-4; CDR3 DNA: TGTGCCTGGAGTGTTGCGGGACAGGGATTCGGGGAAAAACTGTTTTTT; CDR3 protein: CAWSVAGQGFGEKLFF
V gene: TRBV10-3; D gene: TRBD2; clone size: .; J gene: TRBJ2-7; CDR3 DNA: TGTGCCATCAGTGCCCTTAGCGGGGAGAGCTCCTACGAGCAGTACTTC; CDR3 protein: CAISALSGESSYEQYF
V gene: TRBV6-1; D gene: TRBD2; clone size: once; J gene: TRBJ2-2; CDR3 DNA: TGTGCCAGCAGTGAAATCTCGGTTTTGGCGGGGGACACCGGGGAGCTGTTTTTT; CDR3 protein: CASSEISVLAGDTGELFF
V gene: TRBV27; D gene: TRBD2; clone size: .; J gene: TRBJ2-1; CDR3 DNA: TGTGCCAGCAGTTTCCTACGGGGGGGTTCCTACAATGAGCAGTTCTTC; CDR3 protein: CASSFLRGGSYNEQFF
V gene: TRBV24-1; D gene: TRBD2; clone size: .; J gene: TRBJ2-2; CDR3 DNA: TGTGCCGTCAGCGGGGTTGGGGCCGGGGAGCTGTTTTTT; CDR3 protein: CAVSGVGAGELFF
V gene: TRBV15; D gene: .; clone size: .; J gene: TRBJ2-7; CDR3 DNA: TGTGCCACCAGTCGCCGGGACACCAGTTACGAGCAGTACTTC; CDR3 protein: CATSRRDTSYEQYF
V gene: TRBV30; D gene: .; clone size: .; J gene: TRBJ2-2; CDR3 DNA: TGTGCCTGGAGCAGGGACACCGGGGAGCTGTTTTTT; CDR3 protein: CAWSRDTGELFF
V gene: TRBV10-3; D gene: .; clone size: .; J gene: TRBJ1-1; CDR3 DNA: TGTGCCATCAGGGTCAATGGACAGTGGCCTGAAGCTTTCTTT; CDR3 protein: CAIRVNGQWPEAFF
V gene: TRBV7-3; D gene: TRBD1; clone size: .; J gene: TRBJ2-1; CDR3 DNA: TGTGCCAGCAGTCTAGTCGGGACAGGGGGAAAGAATGAGCAGTTCTTC; CDR3 protein: CASSLVGTGGKNEQFF
V gene: TRBV5-6; D gene: .; clone size: .; J gene: TRBJ1-2; CDR3 DNA: TGTGCCAGCAGCTCTCCCAGTAACTATGGCTACACCTTC; CDR3 protein: CASSSPSNYGYTF
V gene: TRBV9; D gene: .; clone size: .; J gene: TRBJ1-1; CDR3 DNA: TGTGCCAGCAGCGTAGATCAGGGGACCTTCCAAGAAGCTTTCTTT; CDR3 protein: CASSVDQGTFQEAFF
V gene: TRBV6-6; D gene: .; clone size: .; J gene: TRBJ1-1; CDR3 DNA: TGTGCCAGCAGTTACTGGGGCAAAGACTTTGAAGCTTTCTTT; CDR3 protein: CASSYWGKDFEAFF
V gene: TRBV12-5; D gene: TRBD1; clone size: .; J gene: TRBJ1-2; CDR3 DNA: TGTGCTAGTGCCCGGACAGGGTCAGGCTACACCTTC; CDR3 protein: CASARTGSGYTF
V gene: TRBV7-9; D gene: .; clone size: .; J gene: TRBJ2-7; CDR3 DNA: TGTGCCAGCGAAACGGACAGGGAGGGCTACGAGCAGTACTTC; CDR3 protein: CASETDREGYEQYF
V gene: TRBV28; D gene: TRBD1; clone size: .; J gene: TRBJ1-1; CDR3 DNA: TGTGCCAGCAGTTCCGCTTCCGGGACAGGGGTACCTGAAGCTTTCTTT; CDR3 protein: CASSSASGTGVPEAFF
V gene: TRBV9; D gene: .; clone size: .; J gene: TRBJ2-3; CDR3 DNA: TGTGCCAGCAGCGTAAGCGGCAGAATCGTGGATACGCAGTATTTT; CDR3 protein: CASSVSGRIVDTQYF
V gene: TRBV13; D gene: .; clone size: .; J gene: TRBJ2-5; CDR3 DNA: TGTGCCAGCAGCTTAGGAGCGGTTAGCGGTTTGGGGACCCAGTACTTC; CDR3 protein: CASSLGAVSGLGTQYF
V gene: TRBV11-3; D gene: .; clone size: .; J gene: TRBJ2-3; CDR3 DNA: TGTGCCAGCAGCTTAGGAAGGGGTCCTGGGGATACGCAGTATTTT; CDR3 protein: CASSLGRGPGDTQYF
V gene: TRBV2; D gene: .; clone size: .; J gene: TRBJ2-2; CDR3 DNA: TGTGCCAGCAGTGGGGGGGAGGTGACCGGGGAGCTGTTTTTT; CDR3 protein: CASSGGEVTGELFF
V gene: TRBV6-1; D gene: .; clone size: .; J gene: TRBJ2-7; CDR3 DNA: TGTGCCAGCAGTGAATCAACAGGGGAGCAGTACTTC; CDR3 protein: CASSESTGEQYF
V gene: TRBV24-1; D gene: TRBD2; clone size: .; J gene: TRBJ2-5; CDR3 DNA: TGTGCCACCAGTACTAGCGGGGGGTCTAATCCCCAAGAGACCCAGTACTTC; CDR3 protein: CATSTSGGSNPQETQYF
V gene: TRBV7-3; D gene: .; clone size: .; J gene: TRBJ2-1; CDR3 DNA: TGTGCCAGCAGCTTATCAGGGTACTCCTACAATGAGCAGTTCTTC; CDR3 protein: CASSLSGYSYNEQFF
V gene: TRBV18; D gene: .; clone size: .; J gene: TRBJ2-1; CDR3 DNA: TGTGCCAGCTCACCTTCGAACCCTTTCCAGTCGTATGAGCAGTTCTTC; CDR3 protein: CASSPSNPFQSYEQFF
V gene: TRBV5-6; D gene: .; clone size: .; J gene: TRBJ2-7; CDR3 DNA: TGTGCCAGCAGCTTGGGCGGTAGCTCCTACGAGCAGTACTTC; CDR3 protein: CASSLGGSSYEQYF
V gene: TRBV7-8; D gene: .; clone size: .; J gene: TRBJ2-5; CDR3 DNA: TGTGCCAGCAGCTTAGAACTACAAGAGACCCAGTACTTC; CDR3 protein: CASSLELQETQYF
V gene: TRBV4-2; D gene: TRBD2; clone size: .; J gene: TRBJ2-1; CDR3 DNA: TGTGCCAGCAGCCAAGCGGGGACTAGCGGGGGGGCAAATGAGCAGTTCTTC; CDR3 protein: CASSQAGTSGGANEQFF
V gene: TRBV2; D gene: .; clone size: .; J gene: TRBJ1-2; CDR3 DNA: TGTGCCAGCAGTGAACGACAGAAAAGTGGCTACACCTTC; CDR3 protein: CASSERQKSGYTF
V gene: TRBV5-6; D gene: TRBD2; clone size: .; J gene: TRBJ2-1; CDR3 DNA: TGTGCCAGCAGCTCCATCGGACTAGCGGGGGGGAGCTCCTACAATGAGCAGTTCTTC; CDR3 protein: CASSSIGLAGGSSYNEQFF
V gene: TRBV10-3; D gene: .; clone size: .; J gene: TRBJ2-6; CDR3 DNA: TGTGCCATCAGTGGTGGGGCGGCTGGGGCCAACGTCCTGACTTTC; CDR3 protein: CAISGGAAGANVLTF
V gene: TRBV7-9; D gene: .; clone size: .; J gene: TRBJ2-5; CDR3 DNA: TGTGCCAGCAGCTTTGTTTCGGGAGAGACCCAGTACTTC; CDR3 protein: CASSFVSGETQYF
V gene: TRBV9; D gene: TRBD1; clone size: .; J gene: TRBJ1-2; CDR3 DNA: TGTGCCAGCAGCGGCGACAGGGGGCTGAACTATGGCTACACCTTC; CDR3 protein: CASSGDRGLNYGYTF
V gene: TRBV6-1; D gene: .; clone size: .; J gene: TRBJ1-6; CDR3 DNA: TGTGCCAGCACCACAGGGAAATCACCCCTCCACTTT; CDR3 protein: CASTTGKSPLHF
V gene: TRBV5-8; D gene: .; clone size: .; J gene: TRBJ1-5; CDR3 DNA: TGTGCCAGCAGCCCCGGGGATAGGGCATTCAATCAGCCCCAGCATTTT; CDR3 protein: CASSPGDRAFNQPQHF
V gene: TRBV19; D gene: TRBD2; clone size: .; J gene: TRBJ2-1; CDR3 DNA: TGTGCCACAACGCAGCGGGGGGTTGATGAGCAGTTCTTC; CDR3 protein: CATTQRGVDEQFF